This TCR beta chain was retrieved from a study of glioma-infiltrating T cells after dendritic cell vaccination. The V end lost 6 bases, the J end lost 4 bases, and 10 bases lay between the germline ends. Germline loops: CDR1 MNHEY, CDR2 SMNVEV (reference sequence). This CDR3 has 13 amino acids. Regarding this clone: Its antigen is not known.

The PCR used 60 V beta and 13 J beta primers. Clones were sequenced by immunoSEQ multiplex PCR, and TCRdb holds only the in-frame ones, with some missing. Of approximately 92,000 clones listed, more than 70% were seen once; the top ten hold 5.4%. Time point given: after dendritic cell vaccination, including at tumor progression/relapse. Study outcomes and limitations: Only a small number of patients had complete blood and tumor samples.

The chain is built from TRBV27 and TRBJ1-5, with a tentative D call TRBD1 (5 bases). This TCR came from a human donor with glioblastoma. Specimen: blood, collected after dendritic cell vaccination. The CDR3 spells CASRQGVNQPQHF. CDR3 bases: TGTGCCAGCAGACAAGGGGTGAATCAGCCCCAGCATTTT.